The rows below give T cell receptor beta chains drawn from one sample of a study of blood T cell repertoires in COVID-19. The protocol was immunoSEQ multiplex PCR, while the TCRdb copy is restricted to in-frame clones and leaves out a portion. The sample consists of just under 45,000 clones, around 87% of them appearing once. The material sequenced was peripheral blood. Every receptor here comes from a woman of 80 years or more in a cohort sampled during active or convalescent COVID-19. Each CDR3 is given with its conserved first and last residue. Each record gives: V gene, J gene, D gene, clone size, CDR3 protein, CDR3 DNA. A D gene is named only where the DNA matches it firmly. Where a row states a size, it is once, few, many or the class of an expanded clone; other rows omit it.

TRBV6-2/TRBV6-3,TRBJ2-3,NA,NA,CASSHRTHQGTDTQYF,TGTGCCAGCAGTCACCGGACACATCAAGGAACAGATACGCAGTATTTT
TRBV5-4,TRBJ2-7,NA,NA,CASSSQGGDYEQYF,TGTGCCAGCAGCTCGCAGGGCGGTGACTACGAGCAGTACTTC
TRBV21-1,TRBJ1-2,NA,NA,CATRDRLTSTYGYTF,TGTGCCACCCGGGACAGGCTGACTTCCACCTATGGCTACACCTTC
TRBV12-3/TRBV12-4,TRBJ1-2,TRBD1,NA,CASTGQGGYGYTF,TGTGCCAGCACCGGACAGGGAGGCTATGGCTACACCTTC
TRBV24-1,TRBJ1-5,TRBD1,NA,CATSAPGQGLNQPQHF,TGTGCCACCAGCGCACCGGGACAGGGCCTCAATCAGCCCCAGCATTTT
TRBV10-3,TRBJ2-1,TRBD1,NA,CAIKGAASNEQFF,TGTGCCATCAAGGGGGCCGCCAGCAATGAGCAGTTCTTC
TRBV9,TRBJ2-7,NA,NA,CASSVGPSAAYEQYF,TGTGCCAGCAGCGTAGGGCCTAGCGCAGCCTACGAGCAGTACTTC
TRBV7-2,TRBJ2-3,NA,NA,CASSSGGWGTDTQYF,TGTGCCAGCAGCTCAGGGGGGTGGGGCACAGATACGCAGTATTTT
TRBV30,TRBJ1-2,NA,few,CAWSRRTESNYGYTF,TGTGCCTGGAGTAGAAGGACAGAATCTAACTATGGCTACACCTTC
TRBV11-3,TRBJ2-7,NA,NA,CASSPGGVRWGEQYF,TGTGCCAGCAGCCCTGGAGGGGTCCGTTGGGGCGAGCAGTACTTC
TRBV7-8,TRBJ2-3,TRBD2,NA,CASSLGRTSHSTDTQYF,TGTGCCAGCAGCTTAGGTCGGACTAGCCACAGCACAGATACGCAGTATTTT
TRBV5-1,TRBJ2-2,TRBD1,NA,CASQTRTGPTGELFF,TGCGCCAGCCAAACTAGGACAGGGCCCACCGGGGAGCTGTTTTTT
TRBV2,TRBJ1-3,NA,once,CASRAGVGNTIYF,TGTGCCAGCAGAGCAGGGGTAGGAAACACCATATATTTT
TRBV10-3,TRBJ2-7,NA,once,CAISESGRF,TGTGCCATCAGTGAGTCGGGGCGGTTC
TRBV6-5,TRBJ1-2,NA,few,CASSLGVIGGYTF,TGTGCCAGCAGTCTCGGGGTTATAGGGGGCTACACCTTC
TRBV6-5,TRBJ2-7,NA,few,CASSYVATSYEQYF,TGTGCCAGCAGTTACGTGGCGACTAGCTACGAGCAGTACTTC
TRBV10-3,TRBJ2-1,TRBD2,NA,CAISGHSTSGGPIGQFF,TGTGCCATCAGTGGCCACTCGACTAGCGGGGGGCCGATAGGGCAGTTCTTC
TRBV7-2,TRBJ1-5,NA,NA,CASSADGYSNQPQHF,TGTGCCAGCAGCGCAGACGGGTATAGCAATCAGCCCCAGCATTTT
TRBV24-1,TRBJ2-1,NA,NA,CATSGGGRSYNEQFF,TGTGCCACCAGTGGAGGTGGGAGGTCCTACAATGAGCAGTTCTTC
TRBV12-3/TRBV12-4,TRBJ1-1,NA,once,CASSFGRYTEAFF,TGTGCCAGCAGTTTTGGCAGGTACACTGAAGCTTTCTTT
TRBV19,TRBJ2-7,TRBD1,NA,CASSTTGVNEQYF,TGTGCCAGTAGTACGACAGGGGTCAACGAGCAGTACTTC
TRBV29-1,TRBJ2-7,NA,NA,CSVYKPPYEQYF,TGCAGCGTTTACAAACCTCCCTACGAGCAGTACTTC
TRBV9,TRBJ1-4,NA,NA,CASSVEGGLNEKLFF,TGTGCCAGCAGCGTAGAGGGAGGACTTAATGAAAAACTGTTTTTT
TRBV2,TRBJ2-1,NA,NA,CATAGSPSSYNEQFF,TGTGCCACCGCGGGCAGCCCTAGCTCCTACAATGAGCAGTTCTTC
TRBV27,TRBJ2-7,TRBD2,few,CASSLRREASYEQYF,TGTGCCAGCAGTTTAAGGCGGGAGGCCTCCTACGAGCAGTACTTC
TRBV20-1,TRBJ2-3,TRBD2,NA,CSASILAGGRDTQYF,TGCAGTGCTAGTATACTAGCGGGGGGGCGTGATACGCAGTATTTT
TRBV14,TRBJ2-5,TRBD2,NA,CASSPVGGAGETQYF,TGTGCCAGCAGCCCCGTCGGGGGGGCCGGGGAGACCCAGTACTTC
TRBV9,TRBJ2-2,TRBD2,few,CASSAGLAGGLDTGELFF,TGTGCCAGCAGCGCCGGACTAGCGGGGGGGCTCGACACCGGGGAGCTGTTTTTT
TRBV2,TRBJ1-2,TRBD1,NA,CASSLGQGYGYTF,TGTGCCAGCAGTCTGGGACAGGGCTATGGCTACACCTTC
TRBV27,TRBJ1-5,NA,NA,CASSPNAAYSNQPQHF,TGTGCCAGCAGCCCCAACGCCGCGTATAGCAATCAGCCCCAGCATTTT
TRBV5-1,TRBJ1-2,TRBD1,NA,CASSDTGGGEGYTF,TGCGCCAGCAGCGATACAGGGGGCGGAGAGGGCTACACCTTC
TRBV7-8,TRBJ2-7,TRBD2,NA,CASSKGLAAYEQYF,TGTGCCAGCAGCAAGGGACTAGCGGCCTACGAGCAGTACTTC
TRBV12-3/TRBV12-4,TRBJ1-2,NA,NA,CASTPNGRDGYTF,TGTGCCAGCACCCCAAATGGCCGGGATGGCTACACCTTC
TRBV11-2,TRBJ1-5,NA,NA,CASSLGATGYNQPQHF,TGTGCCAGCAGCTTAGGGGCCACAGGTTACAATCAGCCCCAGCATTTT
TRBV2,TRBJ1-5,NA,NA,CASSDRVGSNQPQHF,TGTGCCAGCAGTGACCGGGTAGGCAGCAATCAGCCCCAGCATTTT
TRBV5-1,TRBJ2-1,TRBD2,NA,CASSPGLAGVKGDEQFF,TGCGCCAGCAGCCCGGGACTAGCGGGAGTTAAGGGGGATGAGCAGTTCTTC
TRBV19,TRBJ1-1,NA,NA,CASRKSRLTEAFF,TGTGCCAGTAGAAAATCCAGGCTCACTGAAGCTTTCTTT
TRBV6-5,TRBJ1-3,NA,NA,CASMFREYSGNTIYF,TGTGCCAGCATGTTCCGGGAATACTCTGGAAACACCATATATTTT
TRBV5-6,TRBJ2-3,TRBD2,NA,CASSLSGADTQYF,TGTGCCAGCAGTTTAAGCGGGGCAGATACGCAGTATTTT
TRBV28,TRBJ2-1,TRBD2,NA,CASSPGDYHYNEQFF,TGTGCCAGCAGTCCCGGGGACTACCACTACAATGAGCAGTTCTTC
TRBV27,TRBJ2-3,NA,NA,CASSLQSTDTQYF,TGTGCCAGCAGTTTACAGAGCACAGATACGCAGTATTTT
TRBV20-1,TRBJ2-3,NA,NA,CSASVSAHTQYF,TGCAGTGCTAGTGTGAGCGCGCATACGCAGTATTTT
TRBV5-1,TRBJ1-5,NA,once,CASSWRGYSNQPQHF,TGCGCCAGCAGCTGGAGGGGTTATAGCAATCAGCCCCAGCATTTT
TRBV7-9,TRBJ1-4,TRBD1,NA,CASSRAGTANEKLFF,TGTGCCAGCAGCCGCGCCGGGACAGCAAATGAAAAACTGTTTTTT
TRBV5-4,TRBJ1-1,NA,NA,CASMGGVKDTEAFF,TGTGCCAGCATGGGGGGAGTCAAGGACACTGAAGCTTTCTTT
TRBV7-3,TRBJ2-7,TRBD2,NA,CASSTGGLSEQYF,TGTGCCAGCAGCACGGGGGGGCTTAGCGAGCAGTACTTC
TRBV19,TRBJ2-2,NA,NA,CASMRGMKAGELFF,TGTGCCAGTATGCGGGGCATGAAAGCCGGGGAGCTGTTTTTT
TRBV7-8,TRBJ2-3,TRBD2,NA,CASKRDRSTDTQYF,TGTGCCAGCAAGCGGGACCGTAGCACAGATACGCAGTATTTT
TRBV18,TRBJ1-4,NA,NA,CASSPSVPGGRNEKLFF,TGTGCCAGCTCACCGTCAGTCCCGGGAGGGCGCAATGAAAAACTGTTTTTT
TRBV28,TRBJ2-4,TRBD1,NA,CASSWTGLGKNIQYF,TGTGCCAGCAGTTGGACAGGGCTGGGCAAAAACATTCAGTACTTC
TRBV6-1,TRBJ1-4,NA,NA,CASSDRGFANEKLFF,TGTGCCAGCAGTGACAGGGGTTTTGCTAATGAAAAACTGTTTTTT
TRBV5-4,TRBJ2-1,NA,NA,CASSLAADSYNEQFF,TGTGCCAGCAGCTTGGCAGCGGATTCCTACAATGAGCAGTTCTTC
TRBV11-2,TRBJ2-7,NA,NA,CASSSTGGPYEQYF,TGTGCCAGCAGCTCGACTGGCGGTCCCTACGAGCAGTACTTC